The 10 T cell receptor beta chains given below trace back to one sample, sequenced in a study of shared clonotypes between healthy human individuals. Here immunoSEQ multiplex PCR was the method, and the copy in TCRdb shows in-frame clones only, minus some. The sample shows 2,500,000 or so clones, roughly 93% of them seen only once. The specimen sequenced was naive CD4+ T cells from PBMCs. As for subset: CD45RA+ positively selected. These receptors all stem from a man in his late teens or twenties in good health. Some clones in this sample may be carry-over from other donors' samples.

This clone was observed a single time. The chain couples TRBV6-5 to TRBJ2-1; 7 bases are shared with TRBD2. This CDR3 has 16 residues. J was trimmed by 7 bases and V by 2 bases; bases with no gene match: 11. CDR1 and CDR2 from the germline V gene are MNHEY and SVGAGI. The CDR3 spells CASSYSWAGVGNEQFF. CDR3 nucleotides: TGTGCCAGCAGTTACAGCTGGGCGGGAGTGGGGAATGAGCAGTTCTTC.

V gene TRBV28 combines with J gene TRBJ2-7; TRBD2 is a possible D gene (5 bases). Trimming took off 8 bases at V and 7 bases at J, with 21 bases between the two ends. From germline, CDR1 is MDHEN and CDR2 SYDVKM. The CDR3 has 14 amino acids. The CDR3 region has the DNA TGTGCCAGCGGTGGAGGAGGCCCGATACTGGAGCAGTACTTC. Its protein is CASGGGGPILEQYF.

The chain joins TRBV5-1 to TRBJ2-1; D perhaps matches TRBD2 (6 bases). CDR3 length: 15 residues. The germline V and J ends were trimmed by 3 bases and 5 bases, with 15 bases remaining between them. Looked up from germline, CDR1 is SGHRS and CDR2 is YFSETQ. Here the CDR3 reads CASSSAGAGNNEQFF. Here the CDR3 DNA reads TGCGCCAGCAGCTCGGCAGGCGCGGGGAACAATGAGCAGTTCTTC.

The chain combines TRBV6-4 with TRBJ2-3; 7 bases match TRBD1. This CDR3 spans 15 amino acids. V lost 6 bases, J lost 4 bases, and 10 bases stayed unmatched. Germline V gene sequence: CDR1 MRHNA, CDR2 SNTAGT. The CDR3 DNA sequence: TGTGCCAGCAGACCACTGACAGGGATGGCAGATACGCAGTATTTT. It encodes CASRPLTGMADTQYF.

CDR3 in amino acids: CASRSGGVGETQYF. In nucleotides, the CDR3 is TGTGCCAGCAGGTCGGGGGGGGTTGGAGAGACCCAGTACTTC. The V and J genes are TRBV27 and TRBJ2-5; 8 nucleotides line up with TRBD2. Germline values: CDR1 MNHEY, CDR2 SMNVEV (reference sequence). Trimming cost V 6 bases and J 4 bases; bases outside gene matches: 7. This CDR3 has 14 residues.

This sequence joins TRBV7-2 and TRBJ2-1; D unresolved. The CDR3 totals 15 residues. The germline gives CDR1 SGHTA, CDR2 FQGNSA. Trimming stripped 4 bases from V and 0 bases from J, with 10 bases between. CDR3 residues: CASSWGTTSYNEQFF. The CDR3 nucleotides are TGTGCCAGCAGCTGGGGAACAACCTCCTACAATGAGCAGTTCTTC. Based on the CDR3 plus reference TRBV7-2 and TRBJ2-1, the full variable domain is GAGVSQSPSNKVTEKGKDVELRCDPISGHTALYWYRQSLGQGLEFLIYFQGNSAPDKSGLPSDRFSAERTGGSVSTLTIQRTQQEDSAVYLCASSWGTTSYNEQFFGPGTRLTVL.

The CDR3 spells CASSLEAGNTEAFF. CDR3 bases: TGTGCCAGCAGCTTAGAGGCAGGAAACACTGAAGCTTTCTTT. This sequence joins TRBV11-1 and TRBJ1-1; D unclear. Per the germline V gene, CDR1 is SGHAT and CDR2 is FQDESV (reference sequence). The V end lost 1 base, the J end lost 2 bases, and 8 bases lay between the germline ends. CDR3 size: 14 residues.

The chain has TRBV9 and TRBJ1-2; the D is unclear. The V gene's germline CDR1 is SGDLS and CDR2 YYNGEE. V lost 3 bases to trimming and J lost 4 bases, with 7 bases between them. The CDR3 covers 12 residues. CDR3 in amino acids: CASSGLSYGYTF. Here the CDR3 DNA reads TGTGCCAGCAGCGGATTGAGCTATGGCTACACCTTC.

V gene TRBV28 combines with J gene TRBJ1-2, with 7 bases that match TRBD1. Trimming removed 6 bases from V and 4 bases from J; junction bases left unmatched: 8. The CDR3 sequence is 14 residues long. Looked up from germline, CDR1 is MDHEN and CDR2 is SYDVKM. The CDR3 sequence is CASSRTGPVYGYTF. CDR3 bases: TGTGCCAGCAGCCGGACAGGACCCGTCTATGGCTACACCTTC.

The J gene is TRBJ2-3, the V gene TRBV19; D is uncertain. Germline V gives CDR1 LNHDA, CDR2 SQIVND (reference sequence). The CDR3 length is 14 residues. Trimming left V 6 bases short and J 1 base short, with 11 bases between. CDR3 sequence: CASRSLRGTDTQYF. CDR3 in DNA: TGTGCCAGTAGATCCCTAAGGGGCACAGATACGCAGTATTTT.